The 16 T cell receptor beta chains presented below share a single source sample, sequenced in a study of cytomegalovirus exposure and HLA in healthy donors. PCR employed 60 Vbeta and 13 Jbeta primers. Here immunoSEQ multiplex PCR was the method, and the copy in TCRdb shows in-frame clones only, minus some. The sample shows 100,000 to 150,000 clones, about four fifths of them seen only once. Sequenced sample: PBMCs. The source of these receptors is a young man in good health and CMV-seronegative.

This clone was observed a handful of times. As DNA, the CDR3 is TGTGCCAGCAGCCAACCAGCGGGAGGGATCTACAATGAGCAGTTCTTC. Its translation is CASSQPAGGIYNEQFF. The chain joins TRBV4-2 to TRBJ2-1; 10 nucleotides match TRBD2. Germline CDR1 is LGHNA and CDR2 is YNFKEQ. V gave up 2 bases and J gave up 3 bases; unmatched junction bases: 4. The CDR3 is made up of 16 amino acids.

The chain recombines TRBV7-6 with TRBJ2-1, with 12 positions matching TRBD1. The trim removed 5 bases at V and 8 bases at J, leaving 7 bases unmatched. The CDR3 has 15 residues. The V gene's germline CDR1 is SGHVS and CDR2 FNYEAQ. CDR3 nucleotides: TGTGCCAGCAGCAGTTTCGGGACAGGGGGCTATGAGCAGTTCTTC. It translates to CASSSFGTGGYEQFF.

The V and J genes are TRBV6-5 and TRBJ1-1; the match to TRBD1 covers 8 bases. The trim removed 4 bases at V and 7 bases at J, leaving 8 bases unmatched. This CDR3 is 14 amino acids long. Germline V CDR1 and CDR2: MNHEY, SVGAGI. The CDR3 is CASSSAGTGLEAFF. The CDR3 coding sequence is TGTGCCAGCAGTTCGGCGGGGACAGGCCTTGAAGCTTTCTTT.

The chain couples TRBV7-9 to TRBJ1-4, with TRBD1 identical over 9 bases. The germline V gene encodes CDR1 SEHNR and CDR2 FQNEAQ (reference sequence). The CDR3 has 15 amino acids. V trimming: 2 bases; J trimming: 7 bases; junction bases outside the gene matches: 5. This CDR3 reads CASSLYGTGREKLFF. Here the CDR3 DNA reads TGTGCCAGCAGCTTATACGGGACAGGGCGTGAAAAACTGTTTTTT.

This chain links TRBV18 with TRBJ1-5; D gene unclear. Trimming cost V 4 bases and J 4 bases, with 8 bases left between them. Germline assignment: CDR1 KGHSH and CDR2 LQKENI. The CDR3 length is 13 residues. CDR3 nucleotide sequence: TGTGCCAGCTCACGGTCAGAAAATCAGCCCCAGCATTTT. It is translated as CASSRSENQPQHF.

The V call is TRBV4-3, the J call TRBJ2-2, with D possibly matching TRBD2 (6 bases). CDR3 size: 16 residues. The V gene lost 4 bases and the J gene lost 3 bases, with 15 bases spanning the gap. CDR1 and CDR2 (germline): LGHNA, YSLEER. Here the CDR3 DNA reads TGCGCCAGCAGCCCCAGTCGGGAGTCTTACACCGGGGAGCTGTTTTTT. Protein product: CASSPSRESYTGELFF.

This chain connects TRBV5-1 to TRBJ2-5, with 7 bases that match TRBD1. From germline, CDR1 is SGHRS and CDR2 YFSETQ. The CDR3 is 15 residues long. V lost 0 bases to trimming and J lost 1 base; unmatched junction nucleotides: 3. CDR3 bases: TGCGCCAGCAGCTTGGTGGGGACAGTCCAAGAGACCCAGTACTTC. It yields the protein CASSLVGTVQETQYF.

The V call is TRBV28, the J call TRBJ1-5; no clear D gene. This CDR3 contains 13 residues. V lost 8 bases and J 3 bases, leaving 11 bases between the germline ends. Per the germline V gene, CDR1 is MDHEN and CDR2 is SYDVKM. The CDR3 coding sequence is TGTGCCAGCGAGCCAGGACTCAATCAGCCCCAGCATTTT. As protein: CASEPGLNQPQHF.

The CDR3 sequence is CASSSPTGGQETQYF. The DNA of the CDR3 is TGTGCCAGCAGTTCCCCGACAGGCGGACAAGAGACCCAGTACTTC. This sequence joins TRBV28 and TRBJ2-5; D possibly corresponds to TRBD1 (6 bases). In germline, CDR1 is MDHEN, CDR2 SYDVKM. V shed 4 bases and J shed 2 bases, with 14 bases lying between them. The CDR3 totals 15 residues.

This clone appeared a few times. V gene TRBV4-2 combines with J gene TRBJ1-1; D is ambiguous. This CDR3 is built from 16 residues. The germline V gene encodes CDR1 LGHNA and CDR2 YNFKEQ. Trimming left V 4 bases short and J 1 base short, with 16 bases between. The CDR3, as DNA: TGTGCCAGCAGCCCCAGACAAGCTATAACGAACACTGAAGCTTTCTTT. Encoded protein: CASSPRQAITNTEAFF.

The chain has TRBV19 and TRBJ2-3; D perhaps matches TRBD2 (5 bases). This CDR3 has 13 amino acids. Germline CDR1 reads LNHDA; CDR2 reads SQIVND (reference sequence). Trimming cost V 9 bases and J 6 bases, with 16 bases left between them. As DNA, the CDR3 is TGTGCCAGCACAGAGGGATGGTCTGATACGCAGTATTTT. This sequence encodes CASTEGWSDTQYF.

As to this clone: One junction end does not reproduce the germline sequence, and a read error may be involved. The V and J genes are TRBV7-7 and TRBJ1-1; D is unresolved. This CDR3 is 13 amino acids long. Looked up from germline, CDR1 is SSHAT and CDR2 is FNYEAQ (reference sequence). Here the CDR3 reads CASSPSPLTEAFF. The DNA of the CDR3 is TGTGCTAGCAGCCCCTCCCCTTTAACTGAAGCTTTCTTT.

The chain links TRBV29-1 to TRBJ1-3; tentative D call: TRBD1 (5 bases). CDR1 and CDR2 (germline): SQVTM, ANQGSEA. This CDR3 region has 13 residues. Trimming cost V 4 bases and J 2 bases, with 9 bases left between them. The CDR3 region is CSVAGSTGNTIYF. CDR3 coding DNA: TGCAGCGTTGCAGGGTCTACTGGAAACACCATATATTTT. Drawing the rest from reference TRBV29-1 and TRBJ1-3, the complete variable domain is SAVISQKPSRDICQRGTSLTIQCQVDSQVTMMFWYRQQPGQSLTLIATANQGSEATYESGFVIDKFPISRPNLTFSTLTVSNMSPEDSSIYLCSVAGSTGNTIYFGEGSWLTVV.

This clone was found once. The chain employs TRBV21-1 and TRBJ1-2; TRBD1, as called in the table, went unchecked against the DNA. TRBV21-1 is a pseudogene locus. The CDR3 covers 14 residues. CDR3 in amino acids: CASSENRGDYGYTF. The CDR3 DNA is TGTGCCAGCAGCGAGAACAGGGGCGACTATGGCTACACCTTC.

V gene TRBV7-2 combines with J gene TRBJ2-1, with a weak D call TRBD2 (6 bases). The ends were cut back, 3 bases at V and 6 bases at J, with 18 bases in the middle. This CDR3 contains 16 residues. The V gene's germline CDR1 is SGHTA and CDR2 FQGNSA. As DNA, the CDR3 is TGTGCCAGCAGCTTTCGTAGCGGTACTGGAGTCAATGAGCAGTTCTTC. Translation: CASSFRSGTGVNEQFF. Combining the CDR3 with reference TRBV7-2 and TRBJ2-1 gives the whole variable domain GAGVSQSPSNKVTEKGKDVELRCDPISGHTALYWYRQSLGQGLEFLIYFQGNSAPDKSGLPSDRFSAERTGGSVSTLTIQRTQQEDSAVYLCASSFRSGTGVNEQFFGPGTRLTVL.

The chain employs TRBV11-2 and TRBJ2-7, with 9 positions matching TRBD2. Unmatched junction bases numbered 5, after V lost 4 bases and J lost 1 base. The CDR3 is 15 amino acids. Germline CDR1 reads SGHAT; CDR2 reads FQNNGV. The CDR3 region has the DNA TGTGCCAGCAGCTCCATAGCGGGAGTGTCCTACGAGCAGTACTTC. Amino acid sequence: CASSSIAGVSYEQYF.